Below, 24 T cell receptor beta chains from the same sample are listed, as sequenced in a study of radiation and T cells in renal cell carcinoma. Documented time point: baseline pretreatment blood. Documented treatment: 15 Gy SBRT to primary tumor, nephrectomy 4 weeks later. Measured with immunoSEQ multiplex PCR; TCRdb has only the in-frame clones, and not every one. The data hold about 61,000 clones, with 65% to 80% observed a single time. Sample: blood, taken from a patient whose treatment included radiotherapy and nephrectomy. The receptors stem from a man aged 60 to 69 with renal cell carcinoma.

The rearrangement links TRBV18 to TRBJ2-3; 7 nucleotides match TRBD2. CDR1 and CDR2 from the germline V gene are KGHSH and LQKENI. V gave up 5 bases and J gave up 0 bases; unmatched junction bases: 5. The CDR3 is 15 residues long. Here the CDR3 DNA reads TGTGCCAGCTCAGCGGGGCGGGAGAGCACAGATACGCAGTATTTT. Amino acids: CASSAGRESTDTQYF.

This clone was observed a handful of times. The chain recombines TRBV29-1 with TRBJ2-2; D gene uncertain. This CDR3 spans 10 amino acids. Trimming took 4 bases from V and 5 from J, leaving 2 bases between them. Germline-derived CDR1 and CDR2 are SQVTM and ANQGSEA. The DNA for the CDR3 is TGCAGCGTTGGGACCGGGGAGCTGTTTTTT. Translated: CSVGTGELFF.

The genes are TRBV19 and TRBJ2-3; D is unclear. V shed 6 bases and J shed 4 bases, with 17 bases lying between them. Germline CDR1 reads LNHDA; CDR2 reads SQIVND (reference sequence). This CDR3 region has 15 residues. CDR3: CASSPFRTDPDTQYF. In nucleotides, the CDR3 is TGTGCCAGTAGCCCTTTTCGCACAGACCCAGATACGCAGTATTTT. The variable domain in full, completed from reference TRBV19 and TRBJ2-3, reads DGGITQSPKYLFRKEGQNVTLSCEQNLNHDAMYWYRQDPGQGLRLIYYSQIVNDFQKGDIAEGYSVSREKKESFPLTVTSAQKNPTAFYLCASSPFRTDPDTQYFGPGTRLTVL.

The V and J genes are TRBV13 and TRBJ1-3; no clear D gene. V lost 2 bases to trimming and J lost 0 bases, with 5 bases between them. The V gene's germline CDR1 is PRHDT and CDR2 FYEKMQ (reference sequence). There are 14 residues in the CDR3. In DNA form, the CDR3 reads TGTGCCAGCAGCTTAATGAGCTCTGGAAACACCATATATTTT. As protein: CASSLMSSGNTIYF.

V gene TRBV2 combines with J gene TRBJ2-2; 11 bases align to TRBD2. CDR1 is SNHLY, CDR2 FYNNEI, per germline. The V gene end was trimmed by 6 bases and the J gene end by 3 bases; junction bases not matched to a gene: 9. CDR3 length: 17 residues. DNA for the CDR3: TGTGCCAGCAGGACTCTAGCGGGAGGTCGCCACACCGGGGAGCTGTTTTTT. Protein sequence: CASRTLAGGRHTGELFF.

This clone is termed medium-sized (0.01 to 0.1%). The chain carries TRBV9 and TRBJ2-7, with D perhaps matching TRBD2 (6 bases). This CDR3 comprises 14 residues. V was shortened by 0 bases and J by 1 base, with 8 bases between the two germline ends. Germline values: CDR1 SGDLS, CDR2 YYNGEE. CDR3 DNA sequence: TGTGCCAGCAGCGTAGATAGCGGATCCTACGAGCAGTACGTC. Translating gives CASSVDSGSYEQYV.

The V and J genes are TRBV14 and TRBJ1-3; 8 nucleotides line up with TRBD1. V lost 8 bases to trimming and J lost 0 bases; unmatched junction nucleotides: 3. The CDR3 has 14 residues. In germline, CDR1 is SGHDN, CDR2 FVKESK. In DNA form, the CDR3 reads TGTGCCAGCTTCAGGGGGCCCTCTGGAAACACCATATATTTT. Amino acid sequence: CASFRGPSGNTIYF.

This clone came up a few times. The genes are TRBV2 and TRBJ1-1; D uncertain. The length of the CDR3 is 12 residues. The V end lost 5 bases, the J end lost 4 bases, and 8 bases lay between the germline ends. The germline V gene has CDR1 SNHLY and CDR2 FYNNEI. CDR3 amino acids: CASSLLSTEAFF. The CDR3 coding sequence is TGTGCCAGCAGTCTATTGAGCACTGAAGCTTTCTTT.

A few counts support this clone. The CDR3, as DNA: TGTGCCAGCTCACCGGGGGGAGATGGTGTCACTGAAGCTTTCTTT. The encoded protein is CASSPGGDGVTEAFF. This chain links TRBV18 with TRBJ1-1; weak D call: TRBD1 (5 bases). This CDR3 has 15 amino acids. Germline V gene data show CDR1 as KGHSH and CDR2 as LQKENI. The V end was cut by 3 bases, the J end by 4 bases, with 15 bases between.

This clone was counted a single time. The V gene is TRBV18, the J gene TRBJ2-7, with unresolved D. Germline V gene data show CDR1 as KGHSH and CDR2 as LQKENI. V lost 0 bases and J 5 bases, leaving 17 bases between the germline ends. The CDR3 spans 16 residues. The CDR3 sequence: CASSPPVPINGHEQYF. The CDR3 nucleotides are TGTGCCAGCTCACCACCGGTTCCGATCAACGGGCACGAGCAGTACTTC.

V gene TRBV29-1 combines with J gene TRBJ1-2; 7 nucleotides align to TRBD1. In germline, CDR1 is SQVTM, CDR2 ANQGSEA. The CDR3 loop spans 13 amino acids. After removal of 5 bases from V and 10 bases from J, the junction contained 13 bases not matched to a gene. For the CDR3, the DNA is TGCAGCGTTCGGCCCCTAGACAGGGAGGACTACACCTTC. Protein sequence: CSVRPLDREDYTF. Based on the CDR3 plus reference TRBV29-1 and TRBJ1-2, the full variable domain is SAVISQKPSRDICQRGTSLTIQCQVDSQVTMMFWYRQQPGQSLTLIATANQGSEATYESGFVIDKFPISRPNLTFSTLTVSNMSPEDSSIYLCSVRPLDREDYTFGSGTRLTVV.

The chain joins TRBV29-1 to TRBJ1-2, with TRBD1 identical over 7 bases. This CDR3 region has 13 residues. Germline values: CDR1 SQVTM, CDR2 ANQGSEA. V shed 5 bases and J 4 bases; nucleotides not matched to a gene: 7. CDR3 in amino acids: CSVRTGDGYGYTF. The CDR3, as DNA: TGCAGCGTTCGCACAGGGGACGGCTATGGCTACACCTTC. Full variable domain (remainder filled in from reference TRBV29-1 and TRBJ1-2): SAVISQKPSRDICQRGTSLTIQCQVDSQVTMMFWYRQQPGQSLTLIATANQGSEATYESGFVIDKFPISRPNLTFSTLTVSNMSPEDSSIYLCSVRTGDGYGYTFGSGTRLTVV.

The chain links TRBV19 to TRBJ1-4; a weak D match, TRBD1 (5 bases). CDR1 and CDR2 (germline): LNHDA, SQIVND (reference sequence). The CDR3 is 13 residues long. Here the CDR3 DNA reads TGTGCTACCGGAAGGGGCCTCCTTGAAAAACTGTTTTTT. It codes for CATGRGLLEKLFF.

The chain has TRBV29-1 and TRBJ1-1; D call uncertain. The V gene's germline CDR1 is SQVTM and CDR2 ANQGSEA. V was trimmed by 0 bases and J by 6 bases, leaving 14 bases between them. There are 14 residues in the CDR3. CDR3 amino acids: CSVEDQRGFAEAFF. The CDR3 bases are TGCAGCGTTGAAGATCAAAGAGGGTTCGCTGAAGCTTTCTTT.

The CDR3 sequence is CASSLIQGSEQYV. The CDR3 nucleotides read TGTGCCAGCAGCTTAATCCAGGGATCCGAGCAGTACGTC. This sequence joins TRBV7-3 and TRBJ2-7; D possibly corresponds to TRBD1 (5 bases). Germline-derived CDR1 and CDR2 are SGHTA and FQGTGA. V was pared by 1 base and J by 6 bases, with 10 bases between. The CDR3 is 13 amino acids.

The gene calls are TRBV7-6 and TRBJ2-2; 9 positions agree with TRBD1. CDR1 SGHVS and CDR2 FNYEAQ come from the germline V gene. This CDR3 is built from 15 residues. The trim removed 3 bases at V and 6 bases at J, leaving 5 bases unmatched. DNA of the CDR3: TGTGCCAGCAGCTTGGGGGACAGGGCGGCCGGGGAGCTGTTTTTT. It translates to CASSLGDRAAGELFF.

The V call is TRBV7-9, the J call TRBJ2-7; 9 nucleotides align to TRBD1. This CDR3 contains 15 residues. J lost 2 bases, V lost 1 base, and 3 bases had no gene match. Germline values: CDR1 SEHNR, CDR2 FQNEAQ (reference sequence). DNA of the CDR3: TGTGCCAGCAGCTTAGTTGGGGACAGGGCCTACGAGCAGTACTTC. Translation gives CASSLVGDRAYEQYF. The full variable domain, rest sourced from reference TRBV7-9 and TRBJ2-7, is DTGVSQNPRHKITKRGQNVTFRCDPISEHNRLYWYRQTLGQGPEFLTYFQNEAQLEKSRLLSDRFSAERPKGSFSTLEIQRTEQGDSAMYLCASSLVGDRAYEQYFGPGTRLTVT.

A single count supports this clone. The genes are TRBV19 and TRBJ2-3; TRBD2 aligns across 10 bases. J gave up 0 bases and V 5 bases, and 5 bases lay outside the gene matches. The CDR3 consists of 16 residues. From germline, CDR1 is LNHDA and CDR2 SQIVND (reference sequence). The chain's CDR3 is CASSPTSGASTDTQYF. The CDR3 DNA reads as TGTGCCAGTAGTCCCACTAGCGGGGCGAGCACAGATACGCAGTATTTT.

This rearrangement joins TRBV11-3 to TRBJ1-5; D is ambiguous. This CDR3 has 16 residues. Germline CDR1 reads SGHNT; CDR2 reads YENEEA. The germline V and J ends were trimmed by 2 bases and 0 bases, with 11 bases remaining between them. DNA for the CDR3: TGTGCCAGCAGCTTATTGCATTCGGATAGCAATCAGCCCCAGCATTTT. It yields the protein CASSLLHSDSNQPQHF.

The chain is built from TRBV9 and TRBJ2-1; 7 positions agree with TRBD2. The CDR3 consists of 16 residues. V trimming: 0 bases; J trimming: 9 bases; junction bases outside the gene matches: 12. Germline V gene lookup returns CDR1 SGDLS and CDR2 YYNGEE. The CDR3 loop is CASSVDLGGSRSEQFF. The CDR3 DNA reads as TGTGCCAGCAGCGTAGACTTAGGCGGGAGTAGGAGTGAGCAGTTCTTC. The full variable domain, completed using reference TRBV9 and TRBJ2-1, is DSGVTQTPKHLITATGQRVTLRCSPRSGDLSVYWYQQSLDQGLQFLIQYYNGEERAKGNILERFSAQQFPDLHSELNLSSLELGDSALYFCASSVDLGGSRSEQFFGPGTRLTVL.

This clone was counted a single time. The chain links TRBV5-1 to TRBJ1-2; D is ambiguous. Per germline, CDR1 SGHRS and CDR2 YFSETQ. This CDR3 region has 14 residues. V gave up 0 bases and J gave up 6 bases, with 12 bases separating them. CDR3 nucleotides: TGCGCCAGCAGCTTGGCCGTGGCAGTGGATGGCTACACCTTC. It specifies CASSLAVAVDGYTF.

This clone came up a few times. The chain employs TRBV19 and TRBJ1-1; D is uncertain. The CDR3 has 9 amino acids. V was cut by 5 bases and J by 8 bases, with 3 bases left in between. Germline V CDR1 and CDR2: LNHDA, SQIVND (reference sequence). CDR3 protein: CASSQEAFF. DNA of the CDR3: TGTGCCAGTAGTCAGGAAGCTTTCTTT. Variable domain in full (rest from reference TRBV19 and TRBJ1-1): DGGITQSPKYLFRKEGQNVTLSCEQNLNHDAMYWYRQDPGQGLRLIYYSQIVNDFQKGDIAEGYSVSREKKESFPLTVTSAQKNPTAFYLCASSQEAFFGQGTRLTVV.

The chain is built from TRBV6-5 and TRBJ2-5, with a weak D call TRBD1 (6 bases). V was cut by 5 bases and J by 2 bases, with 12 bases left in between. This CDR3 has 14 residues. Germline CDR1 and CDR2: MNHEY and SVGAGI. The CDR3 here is CASSPGTSQETQYF. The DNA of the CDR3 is TGTGCCAGCAGTCCCGGGACATCGCAAGAGACCCAGTACTTC.

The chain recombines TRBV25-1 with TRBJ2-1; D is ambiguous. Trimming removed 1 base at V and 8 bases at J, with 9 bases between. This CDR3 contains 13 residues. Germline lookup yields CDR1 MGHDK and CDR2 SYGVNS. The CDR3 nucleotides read TGTGCCAGCAGTGAATGGGGAACGGATGAGCAGTTCTTC. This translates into CASSEWGTDEQFF.